This T cell receptor beta chain was documented in a study of OX40 agonist ivuxolimab in advanced cancers. Clones were read by immunoSEQ multiplex PCR, and TCRdb kept only the in-frame ones, dropping some. In the table there are roughly 130,000 clones, around 93% of which are singletons. The TCR sequence derives from an adult with an advanced solid tumor such as melanoma, head and neck, liver or kidney cancer. The sample was CD4+ or CD8+ T cells sorted from blood, taken in a trial of the OX40 agonist ivuxolimab.

CDR3 sequence (DNA): TGTGCCAGCAGCTCGAACTGGGGGACAGGGGGATCCCAGCCCCAGCATTTT. Protein sequence: CASSSNWGTGGSQPQHF. The V gene is TRBV5-8, the J gene TRBJ1-5; 11 nucleotides line up with TRBD1. Germline V gene data show CDR1 as SGHTS and CDR2 as YDEGEE. V gave up 3 bases and J gave up 7 bases; unmatched junction bases: 12. The CDR3 has 17 amino acids.